Here is one T cell receptor beta chain with its context. An even split of each subset's genomic DNA across several immunoSEQ plates was performed. TCRdb's copy holds only in-frame clones and misses some; the assay was immunoSEQ multiplex PCR. The sample has 2 million to 2.5 million clones, just under 95% seen once. This sample was included in a study of shared clonotypes between healthy human individuals. In germline, CDR1 is LNHDA, CDR2 SQIVND (reference sequence). Trimming cost V 6 bases and J 0 bases, with 8 bases left between them. The CDR3 covers 13 residues. This clonotype was obtained from a man aged 18 to 29 in good health. Some clones in this sample may be carry-over from other donors' samples. The J gene is TRBJ1-2, the V gene TRBV19; D is undetermined. Sequencing was carried out using naive CD4+ T cells from PBMCs. The subset here: CD45RA+ positively selected. CDR3: CASSVLANYGYTF. The DNA for the CDR3 is TGTGCCAGTAGCGTCTTAGCTAACTATGGCTACACCTTC. Drawing the rest from reference TRBV19 and TRBJ1-2, the complete variable domain is DGGITQSPKYLFRKEGQNVTLSCEQNLNHDAMYWYRQDPGQGLRLIYYSQIVNDFQKGDIAEGYSVSREKKESFPLTVTSAQKNPTAFYLCASSVLANYGYTFGSGTRLTVV.